This T cell receptor beta chain is drawn from a study of control samples from healthy donors and cancer patients (dated by TCRdb to the early 2020s). Concerning this clone itself: Its recognized antigen is unknown. Per-base quality was not reported, and no clone a single base away is much larger than it.

Library construction relied on the immunoSEQ multiplex PCR assay. TCRdb obtained this table from immuneACCESS and retained in-frame rearrangements with V and J assigned. These tables miss some clones; where compared with another copy, unresolved V genes account for less than half of the shortfall, and the remainder is unexplained. This sample comprises 130,000 or so clones, roughly 94% of them detected only once. Clones ranked in the top ten supply roughly 14% of the sample. Looking up the germline V gene yields CDR1 SGHVT and CDR2 SQSDAQ. The CDR3 runs 16 residues from the cysteine to the phenylalanine. Just CDR3 DNA is preserved here, 48 bases in frame from base 1. Unmatched junction bases come to 8, with V trimmed by 4 bases and J by 3 bases.

The sequence was collected from a man between 35 and 55 years old in good health. Recombination joined TRBV7-4 with TRBJ2-7; 11 bases in between match TRBD2. Input material: blood. The CDR3 reads as follows: CASSWGLAEHLYEQYF. The nucleotides are TGTGCCAGCAGCTGGGGACTAGCGGAACACCTCTACGAGCAGTACTTC.